The 4 T cell receptor beta chains given below trace back to one sample, sequenced in a study of shared clonotypes between healthy human individuals. Profiling relied on immunoSEQ multiplex PCR, and the TCRdb table lists in-frame clones only, not all of them. This table holds fewer than 2.5 million clones, under 95% found once. Material: naive CD4+ T cells from PBMCs. Subset of the sample: CD45RA+ positively selected. All receptors derive from a man between 18 and 29 years old in good health. Some clones in this sample may be carry-over from other donors' samples.

The genes are TRBV9 and TRBJ2-5; D may be TRBD2 (6 bases). Germline CDR1 and CDR2: SGDLS and YYNGEE. The CDR3 covers 16 residues. Trimming removed 0 bases at V and 3 bases at J, with 15 bases between. The CDR3 reads CASSVDSNGGEETQYF. CDR3 DNA sequence: TGTGCCAGCAGCGTAGACTCAAACGGGGGAGAAGAGACCCAGTACTTC.

This clone was seen more than once but under ten times. The chain is built from TRBV19 and TRBJ2-2, with D perhaps matching TRBD1 (5 bases). Germline CDR1 is LNHDA and CDR2 is SQIVND (reference sequence). V lost 10 bases and J 3 bases, leaving 15 bases between the germline ends. This CDR3 region has 14 residues. CDR3 loop: CATYRGSHTGELFF. In DNA, the CDR3 is TGTGCCACCTATAGGGGCAGCCACACCGGGGAGCTGTTTTTT.

The chain joins TRBV28 to TRBJ1-4; D may be TRBD1 (6 bases). The germline gives CDR1 MDHEN, CDR2 SYDVKM. V was cut by 6 bases and J by 3 bases, with 17 bases left in between. This CDR3 spans 16 amino acids. This CDR3 is CASRRGGVVSNEKLFF. In DNA form, the CDR3 reads TGTGCCAGCAGAAGGGGGGGTGTGGTCTCTAATGAAAAACTGTTTTTT.

To note about this clone: The same CDR3 also results from other DNA sequences found in this sample. The V call is TRBV28, the J call TRBJ2-3; no clear D gene. Germline CDR1 reads MDHEN; CDR2 reads SYDVKM. This CDR3 is built from 15 residues. The ends were cut back, 2 bases at V and 0 bases at J, with 9 bases in the middle. The CDR3 sequence is CASSLSRPSTDTQYF. DNA for the CDR3: TGTGCCAGCAGTTTAAGCAGGCCTAGCACAGATACGCAGTATTTT. Full variable domain (rest looked up from reference TRBV28 and TRBJ2-3): DVKVTQSSRYLVKRTGEKVFLECVQDMDHENMFWYRQDPGLGLRLIYFSYDVKMKEKGDIPEGYSVSREKKERFSLILESASTNQTSMYLCASSLSRPSTDTQYFGPGTRLTVL.